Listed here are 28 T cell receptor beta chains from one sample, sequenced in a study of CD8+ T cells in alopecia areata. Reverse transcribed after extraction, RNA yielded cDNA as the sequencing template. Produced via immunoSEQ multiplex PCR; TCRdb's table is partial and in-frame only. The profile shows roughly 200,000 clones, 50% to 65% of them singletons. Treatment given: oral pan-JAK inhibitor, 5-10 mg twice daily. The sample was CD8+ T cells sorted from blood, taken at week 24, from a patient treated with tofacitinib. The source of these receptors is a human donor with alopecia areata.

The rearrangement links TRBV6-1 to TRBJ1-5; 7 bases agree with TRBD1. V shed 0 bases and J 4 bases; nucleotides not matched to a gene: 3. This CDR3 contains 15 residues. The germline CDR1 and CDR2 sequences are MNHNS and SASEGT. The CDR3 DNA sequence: TGTGCCAGCAGTGAAGCTCAGGGGGATAATCAGCCCCAGCATTTT. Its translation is CASSEAQGDNQPQHF.

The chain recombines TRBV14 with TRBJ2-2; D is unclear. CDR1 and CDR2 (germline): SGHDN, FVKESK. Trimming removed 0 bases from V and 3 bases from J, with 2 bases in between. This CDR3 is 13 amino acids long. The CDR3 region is CASSQEYTGELFF. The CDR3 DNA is TGTGCCAGCAGCCAAGAGTACACCGGGGAGCTGTTTTTT.

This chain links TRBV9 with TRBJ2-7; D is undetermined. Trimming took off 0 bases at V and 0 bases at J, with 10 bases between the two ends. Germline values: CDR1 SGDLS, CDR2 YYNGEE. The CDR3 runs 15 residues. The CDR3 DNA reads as TGTGCCAGCAGCGTAGCCGCCGCAAGCTCCTACGAGCAGTACTTC. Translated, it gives CASSVAAASSYEQYF.

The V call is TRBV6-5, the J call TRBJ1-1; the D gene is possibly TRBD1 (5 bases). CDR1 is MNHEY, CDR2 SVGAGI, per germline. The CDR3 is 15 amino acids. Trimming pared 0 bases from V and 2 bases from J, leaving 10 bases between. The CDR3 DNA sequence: TGTGCCAGCAGTTACTCAGCCGGGGCCAACACTGAAGCTTTCTTT. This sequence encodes CASSYSAGANTEAFF.

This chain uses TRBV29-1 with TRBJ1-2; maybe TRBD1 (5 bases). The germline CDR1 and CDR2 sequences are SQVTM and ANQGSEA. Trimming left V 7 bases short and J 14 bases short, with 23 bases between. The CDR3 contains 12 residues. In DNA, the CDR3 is TGCAGCGCTGAGAGTTACCAAGGGGTGTGGACCTTC. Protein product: CSAESYQGVWTF.

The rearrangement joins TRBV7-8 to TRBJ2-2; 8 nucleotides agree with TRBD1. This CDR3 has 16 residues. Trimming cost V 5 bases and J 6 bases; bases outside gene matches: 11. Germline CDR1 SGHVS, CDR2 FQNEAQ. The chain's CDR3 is CASSPTPQGEAGELFF. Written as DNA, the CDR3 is TGTGCCAGCAGCCCCACCCCACAGGGGGAGGCCGGGGAGCTGTTTTTT.

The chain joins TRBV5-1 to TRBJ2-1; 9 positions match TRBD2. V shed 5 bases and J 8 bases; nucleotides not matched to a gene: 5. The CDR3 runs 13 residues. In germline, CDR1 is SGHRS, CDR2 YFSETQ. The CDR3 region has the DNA TGCGCCAGCAGAGCTAGCGGGGTCCATGAGCAGTTCTTC. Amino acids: CASRASGVHEQFF. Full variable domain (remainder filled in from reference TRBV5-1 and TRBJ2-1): KAGVTQTPRYLIKTRGQQVTLSCSPISGHRSVSWYQQTPGQGLQFLFEYFSETQRNKGNFPGRFSGRQFSNSRSEMNVSTLELGDSALYLCASRASGVHEQFFGPGTRLTVL.

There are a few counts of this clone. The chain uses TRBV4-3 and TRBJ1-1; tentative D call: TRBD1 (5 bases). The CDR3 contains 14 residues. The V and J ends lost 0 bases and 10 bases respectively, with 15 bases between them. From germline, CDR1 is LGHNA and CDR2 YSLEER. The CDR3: CASSQDGGTAIAFF. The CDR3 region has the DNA TGCGCCAGCAGCCAAGACGGGGGAACGGCCATAGCTTTCTTT.

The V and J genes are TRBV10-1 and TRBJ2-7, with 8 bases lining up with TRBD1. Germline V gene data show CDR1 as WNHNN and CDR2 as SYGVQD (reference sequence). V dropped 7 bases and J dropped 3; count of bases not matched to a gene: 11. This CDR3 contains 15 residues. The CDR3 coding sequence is TGCGCCAGCACACGGAAACGACAGGGGTACTACGAGCAGTACTTC. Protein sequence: CASTRKRQGYYEQYF.

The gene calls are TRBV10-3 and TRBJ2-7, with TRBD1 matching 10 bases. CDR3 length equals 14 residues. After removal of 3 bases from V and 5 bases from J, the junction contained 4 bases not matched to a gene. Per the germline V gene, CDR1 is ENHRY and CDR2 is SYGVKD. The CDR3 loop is CAISDPGTGDEQYF. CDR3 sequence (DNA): TGTGCCATCAGTGACCCCGGGACAGGGGACGAGCAGTACTTC.

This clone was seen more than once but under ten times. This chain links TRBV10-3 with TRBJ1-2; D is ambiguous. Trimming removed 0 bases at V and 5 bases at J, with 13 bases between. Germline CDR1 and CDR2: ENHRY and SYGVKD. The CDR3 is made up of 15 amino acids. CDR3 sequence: CAISESSTLGYGYTF. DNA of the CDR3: TGTGCCATCAGTGAGTCTTCCACACTTGGTTATGGCTACACCTTC.

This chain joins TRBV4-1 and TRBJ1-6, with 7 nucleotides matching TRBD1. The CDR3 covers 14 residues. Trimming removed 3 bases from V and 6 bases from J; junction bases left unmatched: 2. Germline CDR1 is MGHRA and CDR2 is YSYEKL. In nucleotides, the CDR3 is TGCGCCAGCAGCCAGGGACAGTTTAATTCACCCCTCCACTTT. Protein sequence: CASSQGQFNSPLHF.

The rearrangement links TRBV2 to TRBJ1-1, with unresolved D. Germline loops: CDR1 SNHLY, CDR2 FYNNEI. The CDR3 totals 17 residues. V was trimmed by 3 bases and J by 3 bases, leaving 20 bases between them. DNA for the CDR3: TGTGCCAGCAGTGACCCATTCGTATCTCCTATGGACACTGAAGCTTTCTTT. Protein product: CASSDPFVSPMDTEAFF.

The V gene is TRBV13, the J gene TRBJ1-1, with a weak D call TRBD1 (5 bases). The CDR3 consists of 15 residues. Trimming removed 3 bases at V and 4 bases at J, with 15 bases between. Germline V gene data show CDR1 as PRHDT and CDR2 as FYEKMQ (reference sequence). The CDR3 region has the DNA TGTGCCAGCAGCTTTCTTGGGCAGGGCTTCACTGAAGCTTTCTTT. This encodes CASSFLGQGFTEAFF. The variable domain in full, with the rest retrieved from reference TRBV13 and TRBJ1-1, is AAGVIQSPRHLIKEKRETATLKCYPIPRHDTVYWYQQGPGQDPQFLISFYEKMQSDKGSIPDRFSAQQFSDYHSELNMSSLELGDSALYFCASSFLGQGFTEAFFGQGTRLTVV.

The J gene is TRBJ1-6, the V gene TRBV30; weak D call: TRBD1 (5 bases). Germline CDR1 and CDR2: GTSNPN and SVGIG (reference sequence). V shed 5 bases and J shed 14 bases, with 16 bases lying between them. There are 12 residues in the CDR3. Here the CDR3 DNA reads TGTGCCTGGGGGACGAGGGCGCGGGCCCTCCACTTT. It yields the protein CAWGTRARALHF.

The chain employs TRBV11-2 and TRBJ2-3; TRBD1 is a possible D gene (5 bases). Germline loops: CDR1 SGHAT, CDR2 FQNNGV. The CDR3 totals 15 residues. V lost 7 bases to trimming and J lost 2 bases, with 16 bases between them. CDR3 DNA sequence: TGTGCCAGCACCCCAGAACTGACAGACACAGATACGCAGTATTTT. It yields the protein CASTPELTDTDTQYF.

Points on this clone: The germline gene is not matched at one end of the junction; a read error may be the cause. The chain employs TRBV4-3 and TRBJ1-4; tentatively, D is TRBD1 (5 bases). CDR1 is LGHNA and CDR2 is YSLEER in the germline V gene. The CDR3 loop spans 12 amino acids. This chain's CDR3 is CASSQDKLQLFF. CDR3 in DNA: TGCGCCAGCAGCCAGGACAAGTTACAGCTGTTCTTT.

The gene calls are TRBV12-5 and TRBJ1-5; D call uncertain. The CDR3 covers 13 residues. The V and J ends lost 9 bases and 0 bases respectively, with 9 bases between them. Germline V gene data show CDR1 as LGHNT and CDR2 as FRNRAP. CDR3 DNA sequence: TGTGCTAGCCAGAATCATAGCAATCAGCCCCAGCATTTT. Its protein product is CASQNHSNQPQHF.

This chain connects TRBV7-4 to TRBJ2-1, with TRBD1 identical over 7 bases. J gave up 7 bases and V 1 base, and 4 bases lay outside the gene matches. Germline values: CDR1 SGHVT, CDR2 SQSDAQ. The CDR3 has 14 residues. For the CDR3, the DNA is TGTGCCAGCAGCTTAGGGCAGGGGGAGAATGAGCAGTTCTTC. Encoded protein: CASSLGQGENEQFF.

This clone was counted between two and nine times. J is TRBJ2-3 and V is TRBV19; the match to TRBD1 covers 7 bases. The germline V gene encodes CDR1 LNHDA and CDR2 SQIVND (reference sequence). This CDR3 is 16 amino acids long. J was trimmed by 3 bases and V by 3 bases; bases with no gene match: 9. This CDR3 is CASSILETGLTDTQYF. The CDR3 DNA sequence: TGTGCCAGTAGTATCCTGGAGACAGGGTTGACAGATACGCAGTATTTT.

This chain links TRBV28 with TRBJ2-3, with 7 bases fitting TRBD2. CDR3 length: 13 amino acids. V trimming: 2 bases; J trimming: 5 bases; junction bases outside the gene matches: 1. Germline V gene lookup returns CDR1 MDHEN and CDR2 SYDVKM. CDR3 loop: CASSLTGGDTQYF. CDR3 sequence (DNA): TGTGCCAGCAGTTTAACGGGAGGAGATACGCAGTATTTT. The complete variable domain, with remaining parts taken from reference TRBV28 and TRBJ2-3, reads DVKVTQSSRYLVKRTGEKVFLECVQDMDHENMFWYRQDPGLGLRLIYFSYDVKMKEKGDIPEGYSVSREKKERFSLILESASTNQTSMYLCASSLTGGDTQYFGPGTRLTVL.

CDR3 residues: CAWSERGGSNEQFF. The CDR3 DNA is TGTGCCTGGAGTGAGCGGGGGGGCAGTAATGAGCAGTTCTTC. The chain carries TRBV30 and TRBJ2-1; 10 bases map to TRBD2. With V trimmed by 1 base and J by 7 bases, 4 bases remained unmatched. From germline, CDR1 is GTSNPN and CDR2 SVGIG (reference sequence). The CDR3 runs to 14 residues.

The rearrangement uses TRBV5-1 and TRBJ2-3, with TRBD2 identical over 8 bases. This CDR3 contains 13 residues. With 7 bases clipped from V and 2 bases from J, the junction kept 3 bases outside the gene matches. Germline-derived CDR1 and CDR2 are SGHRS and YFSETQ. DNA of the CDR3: TGCGCCAGCGCGCGGGGGGCCACAGATACGCAGTATTTT. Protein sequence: CASARGATDTQYF.

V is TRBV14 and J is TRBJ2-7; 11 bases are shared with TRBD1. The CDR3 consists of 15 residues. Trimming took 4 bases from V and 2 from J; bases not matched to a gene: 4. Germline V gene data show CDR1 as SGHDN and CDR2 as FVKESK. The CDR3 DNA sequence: TGTGCCAGCAGCCTAGGGACAGGGGGACCCTACGAGCAGTACTTC. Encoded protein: CASSLGTGGPYEQYF.

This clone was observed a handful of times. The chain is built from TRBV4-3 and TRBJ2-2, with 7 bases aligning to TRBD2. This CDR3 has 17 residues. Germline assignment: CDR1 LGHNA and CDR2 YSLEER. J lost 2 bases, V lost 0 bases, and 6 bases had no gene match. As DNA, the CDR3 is TGCGCCAGCAGCCAAGATTGGTCTAGCGGCAACACCGGGGAGCTGTTTTTT. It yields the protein CASSQDWSSGNTGELFF.

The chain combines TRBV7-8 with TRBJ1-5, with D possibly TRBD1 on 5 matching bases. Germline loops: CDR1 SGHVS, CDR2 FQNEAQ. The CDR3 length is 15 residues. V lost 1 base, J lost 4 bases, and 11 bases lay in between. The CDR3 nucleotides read TGTGCCAGCAGCTTAGGGCCAGGGCCTAATCAGCCCCAGCATTTT. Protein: CASSLGPGPNQPQHF.

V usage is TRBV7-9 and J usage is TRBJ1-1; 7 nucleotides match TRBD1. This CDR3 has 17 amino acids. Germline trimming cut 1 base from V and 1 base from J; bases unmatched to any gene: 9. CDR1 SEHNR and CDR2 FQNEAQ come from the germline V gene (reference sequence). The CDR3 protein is CASSLEAMGQSNTEAFF. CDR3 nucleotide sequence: TGTGCCAGCAGCTTAGAAGCGATGGGACAGTCGAACACTGAAGCTTTCTTT.

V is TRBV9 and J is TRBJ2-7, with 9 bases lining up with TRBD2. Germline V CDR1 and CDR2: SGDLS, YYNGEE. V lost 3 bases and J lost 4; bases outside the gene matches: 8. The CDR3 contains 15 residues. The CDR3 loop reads CASSETPGLAYEQYF. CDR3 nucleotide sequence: TGTGCCAGCAGCGAGACCCCGGGACTAGCTTACGAGCAGTACTTC.